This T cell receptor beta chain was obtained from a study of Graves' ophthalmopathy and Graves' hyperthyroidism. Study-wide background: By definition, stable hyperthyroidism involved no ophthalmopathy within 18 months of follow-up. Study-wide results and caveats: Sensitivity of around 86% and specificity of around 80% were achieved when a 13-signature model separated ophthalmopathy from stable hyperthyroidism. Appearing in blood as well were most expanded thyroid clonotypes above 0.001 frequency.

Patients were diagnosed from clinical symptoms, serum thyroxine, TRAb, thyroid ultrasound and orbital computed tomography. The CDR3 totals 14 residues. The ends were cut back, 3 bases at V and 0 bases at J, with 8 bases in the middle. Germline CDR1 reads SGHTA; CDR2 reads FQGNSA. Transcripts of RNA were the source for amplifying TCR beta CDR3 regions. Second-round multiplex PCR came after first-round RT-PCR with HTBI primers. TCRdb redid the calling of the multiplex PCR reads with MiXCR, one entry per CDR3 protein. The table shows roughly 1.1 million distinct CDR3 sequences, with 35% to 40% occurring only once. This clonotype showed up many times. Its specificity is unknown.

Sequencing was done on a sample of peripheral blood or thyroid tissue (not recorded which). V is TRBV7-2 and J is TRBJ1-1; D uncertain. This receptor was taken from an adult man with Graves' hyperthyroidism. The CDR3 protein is CASSFGRVNTEAFF. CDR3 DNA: TGTGCCAGCAGCTTCGGCCGAGTGAACACTGAAGCTTTCTTT.